This record covers a single T cell receptor beta chain. Its antigen is currently unknown. The record originates from a study of cytomegalovirus exposure and HLA in healthy donors. Regarding the study as a whole: The likely explanation for a cluster of highly shared sequence variants was sequencing artifact. In a later analysis, a missense DCLRE1C variant was linked to TCR beta V- and J-gene trimming.

Both 60 Vbeta primers and 13 Jbeta primers went into the PCR. TCRdb's copy holds only in-frame clones and misses some; the assay was immunoSEQ multiplex PCR. Among 110,000 to 150,000 clones listed, about 79% were seen once. This CDR3 is built from 15 residues. Germline assignment: CDR1 SGHTA and CDR2 FQGNSA. With 3 bases removed from V and 0 bases from J, the gap between germline ends came to 11 bases. The sample consisted of PBMCs. The clonotype was recovered from a woman between 25 and 40 years old in good health and CMV-seronegative. The rearrangement joins TRBV7-2 to TRBJ1-2; no definite D call. DNA of the CDR3: TGTGCCAGCAGCTTCAGACAACTAGCTAACTATGGCTACACCTTC. Its protein is CASSFRQLANYGYTF. Combining the CDR3 with reference TRBV7-2 and TRBJ1-2 gives the whole variable domain GAGVSQSPSNKVTEKGKDVELRCDPISGHTALYWYRQSLGQGLEFLIYFQGNSAPDKSGLPSDRFSAERTGGSVSTLTIQRTQQEDSAVYLCASSFRQLANYGYTFGSGTRLTVV.